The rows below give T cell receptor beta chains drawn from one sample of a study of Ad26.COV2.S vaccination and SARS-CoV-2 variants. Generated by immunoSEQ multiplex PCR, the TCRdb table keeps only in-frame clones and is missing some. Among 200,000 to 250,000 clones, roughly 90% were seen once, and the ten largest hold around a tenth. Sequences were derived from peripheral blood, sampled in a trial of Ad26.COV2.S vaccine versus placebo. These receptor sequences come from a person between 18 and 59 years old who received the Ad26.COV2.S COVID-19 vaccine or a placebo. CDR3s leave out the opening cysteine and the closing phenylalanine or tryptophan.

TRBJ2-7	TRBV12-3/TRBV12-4	ASSLRPAYEQY
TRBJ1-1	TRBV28	ASSQGGAVMAF
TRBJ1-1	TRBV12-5	ASGSEMNTEAF
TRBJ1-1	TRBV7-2	ASSLGLGVSTEAF
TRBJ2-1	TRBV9	ASSVWISSSYNEQF
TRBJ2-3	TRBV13	ASSFYGDTQPSADTQY
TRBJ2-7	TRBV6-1	ASSVSPGGGFPDEQY
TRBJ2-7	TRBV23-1	ASRRGQVTSYEQY
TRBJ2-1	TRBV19	ASSVTGGANNEQF
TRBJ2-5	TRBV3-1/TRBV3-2	ASSQGPPWETQY
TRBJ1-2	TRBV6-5	ASSYSHRAYGYT
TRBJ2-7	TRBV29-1	SVVGNAYEQY
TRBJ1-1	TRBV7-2	ASSLAPDRGRGEAF
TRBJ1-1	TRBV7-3	ASSLTENTEAF
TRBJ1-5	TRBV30	AWSVRGNQPQH
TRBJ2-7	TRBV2	ASSSGTASYEQY
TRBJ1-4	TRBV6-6	ASSGQNEKLF
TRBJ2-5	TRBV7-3	ASSLGLQETQY
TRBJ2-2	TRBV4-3	ASSQEGSGGNTGELF
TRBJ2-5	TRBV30	AWTNKETQY
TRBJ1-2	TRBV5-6	ASSGGQGANYGYT
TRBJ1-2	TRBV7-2	ASSLDYYGYT
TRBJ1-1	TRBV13	ASSLAAAGTGSEAF
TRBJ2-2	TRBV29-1	SVDLVREGRAGELF
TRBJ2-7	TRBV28	ASRGSGSSPYEQY
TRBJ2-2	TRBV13	ASSHRTSSTGELF
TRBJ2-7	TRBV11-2	ASSLGGRADEQY
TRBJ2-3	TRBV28	ASSLSRDTQY
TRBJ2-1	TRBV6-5	ASRLGSEQF
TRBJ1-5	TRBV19	ASIQGRGPFEPQH
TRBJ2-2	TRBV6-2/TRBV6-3	ASSPRGTGELF
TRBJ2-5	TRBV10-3	AIREKGGQETQY
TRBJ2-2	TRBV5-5	ASSLTGANTGELF
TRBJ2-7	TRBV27	ASSPRWGYEQY
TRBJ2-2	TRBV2	ASSETPSGRAGTGELF
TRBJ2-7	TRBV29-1	SVFFPSRDSLYEQY
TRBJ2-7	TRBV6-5	ASRLLDTAYEQY
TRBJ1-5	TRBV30	AWASEGYSNQPQH
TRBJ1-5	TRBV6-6	ATVDKAGHSNQPQH
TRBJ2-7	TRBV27	ASGGGYEQY
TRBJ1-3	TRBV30	AWSVGEGGNTIY
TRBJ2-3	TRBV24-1	ATSDTGADTQY
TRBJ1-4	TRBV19	ASSDRGREKLF
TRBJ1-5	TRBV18	ASSPPNSNQPQH
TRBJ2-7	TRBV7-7	ASSSTQGHEQY
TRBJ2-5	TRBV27	ASRGWGGGQETQY
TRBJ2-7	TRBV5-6	ASTGDRGQYEQY
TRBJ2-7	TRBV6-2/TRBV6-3	ASSSSGQYEQY
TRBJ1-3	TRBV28	ASSFSTLWGNSTSSGNTIY
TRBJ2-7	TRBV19	ASSRSGAGYEQY
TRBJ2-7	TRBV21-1	ASSGRGTGEQY
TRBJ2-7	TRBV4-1	ASSQGLADIGYEQY
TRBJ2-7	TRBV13	ASSIGQGGEQY
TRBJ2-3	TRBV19	ASSGGLRTDTQY
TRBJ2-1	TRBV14	ASSPVRGGANEQF
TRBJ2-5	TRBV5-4	ASSRTGTGLQETQY
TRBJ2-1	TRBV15	ATSRRAGEGNEQF
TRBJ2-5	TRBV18	ASSGQGGETQY